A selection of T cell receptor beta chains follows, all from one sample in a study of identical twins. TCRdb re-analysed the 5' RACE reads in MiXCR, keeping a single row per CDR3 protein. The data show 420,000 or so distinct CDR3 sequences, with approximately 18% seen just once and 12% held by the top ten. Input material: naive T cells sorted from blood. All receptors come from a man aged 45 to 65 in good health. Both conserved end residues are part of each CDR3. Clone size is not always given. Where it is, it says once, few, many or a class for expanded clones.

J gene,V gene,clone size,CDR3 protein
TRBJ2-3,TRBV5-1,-,CASSSVLGVPTDTQYF
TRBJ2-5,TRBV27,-,CASSLGGATETQYF
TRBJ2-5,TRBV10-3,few,CAISDYTGGLQETQYF
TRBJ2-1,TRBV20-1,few,CSARPPLVAGGEQFF
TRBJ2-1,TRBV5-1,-,CASSYPARLAGVNYNDQFF
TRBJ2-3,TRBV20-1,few,CSASGRSDTQYF
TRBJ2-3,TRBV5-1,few,CASSLVTENTDTQYF
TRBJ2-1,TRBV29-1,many,CSARTGTANEQFF
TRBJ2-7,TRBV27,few,CASSFVGPEQYF
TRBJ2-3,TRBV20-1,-,CSAVRPMGTDTQYF
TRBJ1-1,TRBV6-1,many,CASRRSRVGPEAFF
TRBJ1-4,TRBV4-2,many,CASSHADRSGREKLFF
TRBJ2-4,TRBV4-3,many,CASSQTRGSKNIQYF
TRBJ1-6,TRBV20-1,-,CSARDQVYNSPLHF
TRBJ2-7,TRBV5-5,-,CASSSASGTGRYEQYF
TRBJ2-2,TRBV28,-,CASKAGGPNTGELFF
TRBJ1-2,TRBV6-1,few,CASRGDGGYTF
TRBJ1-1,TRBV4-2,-,CASSQEAGSGSTEAFF
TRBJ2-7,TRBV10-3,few,CAISESKDRVYEQYF
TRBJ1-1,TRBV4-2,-,CASSEHREVNTEAFF
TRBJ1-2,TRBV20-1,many,CSASRGNYGYTF
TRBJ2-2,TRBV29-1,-,CSVGQVHTGELFF
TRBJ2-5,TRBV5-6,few,CASSPQGDETQYF
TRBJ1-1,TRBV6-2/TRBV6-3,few,CASSGIQGAFF
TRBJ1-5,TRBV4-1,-,CASSQAGTDSNQPQHF
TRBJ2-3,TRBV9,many,CASSVGAIADLRDTQYF
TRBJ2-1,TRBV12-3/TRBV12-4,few,CASSVRGGGEQFF
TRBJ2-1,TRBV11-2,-,CASSLGLAGGPLGGNEQFF
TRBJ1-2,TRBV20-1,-,CSARLTGSGYTF
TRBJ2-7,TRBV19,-,CASSVTDRGYYEQYF
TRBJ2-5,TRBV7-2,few,CASSSEGLVGTQYF
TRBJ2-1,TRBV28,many,CASDGKDYNEQFF
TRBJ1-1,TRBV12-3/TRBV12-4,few,CASSLRGRGTEAFF
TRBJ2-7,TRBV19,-,CASSNGQGSSYEQYF
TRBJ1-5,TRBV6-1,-,CASSATGSSQPQHF
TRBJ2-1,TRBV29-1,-,CSVDRSGRAYNEQFF
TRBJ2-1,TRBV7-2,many,CASGRWGGTRDNEQFF
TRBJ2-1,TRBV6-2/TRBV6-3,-,CASSYAFGVGLARNEQFF
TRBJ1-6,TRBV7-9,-,CASSFGTGLNSPLHF
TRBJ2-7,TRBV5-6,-,CASSLEEWDEQYF
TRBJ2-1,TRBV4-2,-,CASSQELGLNNEQFF
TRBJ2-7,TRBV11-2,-,CASSLVGVGDWAYEQYF
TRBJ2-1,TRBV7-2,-,CASSLGVAGVREQFF
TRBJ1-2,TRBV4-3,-,CASSPRGHIYGYTF
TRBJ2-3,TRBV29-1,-,CSVEEIQAHGDTQYF
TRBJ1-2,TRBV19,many,CASSPRDRRYGYTF
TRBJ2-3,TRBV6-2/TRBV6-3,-,CASSYRTSGIATQYF
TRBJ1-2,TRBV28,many,CASSLSRGNYGYTF
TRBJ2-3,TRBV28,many,CASSHYRERTDTQYF
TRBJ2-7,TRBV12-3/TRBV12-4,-,CASSTEGLAGYEQYF